These T cell receptor beta chains were read from a single sample in a study of T cell responses to AZD1222 COVID-19 vaccine. The data were produced by immunoSEQ multiplex PCR, yet TCRdb's version contains in-frame clones alone and is incomplete. The sample holds more than 75,000 clones, almost 90% seen once. The source material was peripheral blood, sampled 28 days after the second AZD1222 dose. Source of these receptors: an adult who received the AZD1222 COVID-19 vaccine. CDR3s include the opening cysteine and the closing phenylalanine or tryptophan. The D gene is left open where the match is weak. Expanded clones get a size class; other rows say once, few or many, or leave the size out.

D	V	J	size	CDR3	DNA
TRBD2	TRBV7-6	TRBJ2-7	-	CASSLGAGGPYEQYF	TGTGCCAGCAGCTTAGGGGCGGGAGGGCCCTACGAGCAGTACTTC
-	TRBV4-1	TRBJ2-3	-	CASSQEGGTDTQYF	TGCGCCAGCAGCCAAGAGGGGGGCACAGATACGCAGTATTTT
TRBD2	TRBV3-1/TRBV3-2	TRBJ2-3	once	CASSQIAGLGPDTQYF	TGTGCCAGCAGCCAGATAGCGGGGTTGGGCCCAGATACGCAGTATTTT
TRBD1	TRBV15	TRBJ1-6	-	CATSRDRPGTAYNSPLHF	TGTGCCACCAGCAGAGATAGACCCGGGACAGCTTATAATTCACCCCTCCACTTT
TRBD2	TRBV4-2	TRBJ2-7	-	CASSQFTSGRAAGEQYF	TGTGCCAGCAGCCAGTTTACTAGCGGGAGGGCCGCGGGCGAGCAGTACTTC
TRBD1	TRBV28	TRBJ2-2	-	CASSWTGDGYTGELFF	TGTGCCAGCAGTTGGACAGGGGATGGGTACACCGGGGAGCTGTTTTTT
-	TRBV7-3	TRBJ2-7	-	CASSLTGGGEQYF	TGTGCCAGCAGCTTAACGGGAGGGGGCGAGCAGTACTTC
-	TRBV5-8	TRBJ1-5	-	CASSLGGASNQPQHF	TGTGCCAGCAGCTTGGGGGGGGCCAGCAATCAGCCCCAGCATTTT
TRBD1	TRBV7-2	TRBJ2-5	-	CASSYGQGETQYF	TGTGCCAGCAGCTATGGACAGGGAGAGACCCAGTACTTC
TRBD1	TRBV5-4	TRBJ2-7	-	CASSLGWGQGASEQYF	TGTGCCAGCAGCTTGGGGTGGGGACAGGGGGCGTCCGAGCAGTACTTC
TRBD1	TRBV5-4	TRBJ1-1	-	CASSLGTGETEAFF	TGTGCCAGCAGCTTGGGGACAGGGGAGACTGAAGCTTTCTTT
TRBD1	TRBV27	TRBJ2-7	medium-sized	CASTPTGNHEQYF	TGTGCCAGCACCCCGACAGGGAACCACGAGCAGTACTTC
-	TRBV29-1	TRBJ1-1	-	CSVDKGGDTEAFF	TGCAGCGTTGACAAAGGAGGAGACACTGAAGCTTTCTTT
TRBD1	TRBV7-6	TRBJ1-3	-	CASSQQGRPYSGNTIYF	TGTGCCAGCAGTCAACAGGGGCGCCCTTACTCTGGAAACACCATATATTTT
TRBD1	TRBV2	TRBJ1-2	-	CASQGDRVYYGYTF	TGTGCCAGCCAAGGGGACAGGGTTTACTATGGCTACACCTTC
-	TRBV27	TRBJ2-1	-	CASSLTRGNEQFF	TGTGCCAGCAGTTTAACCCGGGGAAATGAGCAGTTCTTC
-	TRBV5-8	TRBJ2-5	-	CASSLGLYQETQYF	TGTGCCAGCAGCTTGGGGCTATACCAAGAGACCCAGTACTTC
-	TRBV21-1	TRBJ2-7	-	CASSKGGSPTSRSSYEQYF	TGTGCCAGCAGCAAAGGGGGAAGCCCCACCTCGCGGAGCTCCTACGAGCAGTACTTC
-	TRBV25-1	TRBJ1-3	-	CASSESGGAGNTIYF	TGTGCCAGCAGTGAATCCGGGGGGGCTGGAAACACCATATATTTT
-	TRBV3-1/TRBV3-2	TRBJ2-7	-	CASSPKGKGGRYEQYF	TGTGCCAGCAGCCCGAAGGGGAAAGGAGGGCGCTACGAGCAGTACTTC
-	TRBV29-1	TRBJ1-2	-	CSVDGGQGGYTF	TGCAGCGTTGACGGCGGCCAGGGGGGCTACACCTTC
-	TRBV18	TRBJ1-2	few	CASSPRTANGYTF	TGTGCCAGCTCACCTAGGACAGCAAATGGCTACACCTTC
-	TRBV9	TRBJ2-7	once	CASSVGWGNEQYF	TGTGCCAGCAGCGTAGGGTGGGGGAACGAGCAGTACTTC
-	TRBV27	TRBJ1-6	once	CASSLSLTPFSSYNSPLHF	TGTGCCAGCAGTTTAAGTTTGACTCCATTCAGCTCCTATAATTCACCCCTCCACTTT
-	TRBV6-1	TRBJ1-2	-	CASSEGQGTYGYTF	TGTGCCAGCAGTGAAGGCCAGGGAACCTATGGCTACACCTTC
TRBD1	TRBV7-2	TRBJ1-3	-	CASSRSLRPGQGANTIYF	TGTGCCAGCAGCCGCTCTTTACGTCCGGGACAGGGGGCAAACACCATATATTTT
TRBD2	TRBV7-2	TRBJ2-3	once	CASSLVVAGGLDTQYF	TGTGCCAGCAGCTTAGTGGTAGCGGGAGGGTTAGATACGCAGTATTTT